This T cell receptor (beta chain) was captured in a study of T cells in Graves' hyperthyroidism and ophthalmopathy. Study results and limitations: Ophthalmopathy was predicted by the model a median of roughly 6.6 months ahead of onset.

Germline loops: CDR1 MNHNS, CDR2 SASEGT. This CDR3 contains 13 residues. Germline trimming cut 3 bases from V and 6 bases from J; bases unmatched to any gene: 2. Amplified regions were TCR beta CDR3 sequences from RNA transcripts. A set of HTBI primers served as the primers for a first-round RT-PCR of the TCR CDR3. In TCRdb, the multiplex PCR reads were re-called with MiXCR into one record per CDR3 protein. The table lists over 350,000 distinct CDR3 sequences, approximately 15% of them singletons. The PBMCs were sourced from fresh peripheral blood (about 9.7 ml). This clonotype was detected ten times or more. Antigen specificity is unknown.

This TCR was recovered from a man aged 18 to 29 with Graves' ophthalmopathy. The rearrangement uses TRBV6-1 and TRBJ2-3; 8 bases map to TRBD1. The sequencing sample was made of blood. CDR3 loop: CASSDRGRDTQYF. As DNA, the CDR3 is TGTGCCAGCAGTGACAGGGGGCGGGATACGCAGTATTTT.